The T cell receptor beta chain described here comes from a study of blood T cells in healthy people across ages. The CDR3 sequence is 16 residues long. Study observations and caveats: Fewer expanded clones and more diversity marked long-lived versus aged donors.

This clonotype was seen just once. Its antigen is still unknown. With a J-beta primer mix and a sample-barcoded 5' primer, a second PCR ran about 6 to 11 cycles. TCRdb used MiXCR to reprocess the 5' RACE reads, holding one entry per CDR3 protein. This sample has fewer than 750,000 distinct CDR3 sequences; approximately 52% occur once, and the top ten carry approximately 13%. The material sequenced was blood. The clonotype originates from a woman older than 75 in good health. The chain has TRBV21-1 and TRBJ1-1. TRBV21-1 is reported as a pseudogene. CDR3 loop: CASSKVQDQFNTEAFF. As DNA, the CDR3 is TGTGCCAGCAGCAAGGTCCAGGATCAGTTTAACACTGAAGCTTTCTTT.